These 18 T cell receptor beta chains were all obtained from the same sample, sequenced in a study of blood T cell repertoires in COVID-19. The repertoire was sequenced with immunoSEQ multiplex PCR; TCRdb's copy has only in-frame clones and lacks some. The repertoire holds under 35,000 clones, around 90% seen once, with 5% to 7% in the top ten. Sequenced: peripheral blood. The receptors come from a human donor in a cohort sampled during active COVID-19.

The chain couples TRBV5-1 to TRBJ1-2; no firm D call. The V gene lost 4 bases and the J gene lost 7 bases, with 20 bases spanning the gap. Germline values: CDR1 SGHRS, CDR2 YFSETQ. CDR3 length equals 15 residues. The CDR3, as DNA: TGCGCCAGCAGCCCGCGTGGCGGGCCCATAGTTGGCTACACCTTC. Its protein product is CASSPRGGPIVGYTF.

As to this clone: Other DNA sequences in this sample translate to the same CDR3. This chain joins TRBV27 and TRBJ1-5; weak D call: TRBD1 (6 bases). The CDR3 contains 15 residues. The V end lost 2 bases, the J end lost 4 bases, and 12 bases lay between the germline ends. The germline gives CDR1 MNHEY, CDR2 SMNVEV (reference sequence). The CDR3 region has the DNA TGTGCCAGCAGTTTAGGAACAACAGGGAATCAGCCCCAGCATTTT. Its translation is CASSLGTTGNQPQHF.

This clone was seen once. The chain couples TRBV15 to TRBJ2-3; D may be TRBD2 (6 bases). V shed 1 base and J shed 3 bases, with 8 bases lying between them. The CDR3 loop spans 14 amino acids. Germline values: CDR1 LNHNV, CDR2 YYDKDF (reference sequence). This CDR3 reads CATSRVGGTDTQYF. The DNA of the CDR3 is TGTGCCACCAGCAGAGTGGGGGGAACAGATACGCAGTATTTT.

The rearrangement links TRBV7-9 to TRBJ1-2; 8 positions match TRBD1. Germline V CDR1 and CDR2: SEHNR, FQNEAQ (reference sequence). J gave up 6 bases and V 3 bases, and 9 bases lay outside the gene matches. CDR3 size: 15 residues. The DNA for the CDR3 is TGTGCCAGCAGCTTCAACCTCGGACAGGGCCATGGCTACACCTTC. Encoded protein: CASSFNLGQGHGYTF.

CDR3 bases: TGTGCCAGCAGCAAAGGGGAGGGGGTAACGGCTCTTAATGAGCAGTTCTTC. Protein sequence: CASSKGEGVTALNEQFF. The rearrangement uses TRBV21-1 and TRBJ2-1; no check of the table's D call, TRBD2, against the DNA was made. TRBV21-1 has pseudogene status. CDR3 length equals 17 residues.

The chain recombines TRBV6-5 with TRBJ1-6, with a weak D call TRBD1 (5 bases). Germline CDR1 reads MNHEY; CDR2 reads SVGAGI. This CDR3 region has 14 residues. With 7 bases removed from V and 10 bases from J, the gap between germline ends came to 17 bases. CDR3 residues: CASTLAGGDSPLHF. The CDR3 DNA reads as TGTGCCAGCACCTTGGCTGGGGGGGACTCACCCCTCCACTTT.

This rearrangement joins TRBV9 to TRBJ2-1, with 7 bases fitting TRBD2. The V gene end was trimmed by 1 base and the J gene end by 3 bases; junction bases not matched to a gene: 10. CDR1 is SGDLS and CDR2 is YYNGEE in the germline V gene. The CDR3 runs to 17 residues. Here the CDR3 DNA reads TGTGCCAGCAGCGTATCGGGTCGCGGCGGGAGCTACAATGAGCAGTTCTTC. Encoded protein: CASSVSGRGGSYNEQFF.

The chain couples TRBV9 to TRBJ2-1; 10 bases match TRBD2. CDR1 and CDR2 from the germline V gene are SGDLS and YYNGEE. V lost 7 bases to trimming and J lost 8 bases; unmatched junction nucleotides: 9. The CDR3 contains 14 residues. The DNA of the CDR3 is TGTGCCAGCGGATTAGCGGGAGGCGTCGATGAGCAGTTCTTC. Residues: CASGLAGGVDEQFF. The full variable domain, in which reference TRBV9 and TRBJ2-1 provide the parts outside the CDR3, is DSGVTQTPKHLITATGQRVTLRCSPRSGDLSVYWYQQSLDQGLQFLIQYYNGEERAKGNILERFSAQQFPDLHSELNLSSLELGDSALYFCASGLAGGVDEQFFGPGTRLTVL.

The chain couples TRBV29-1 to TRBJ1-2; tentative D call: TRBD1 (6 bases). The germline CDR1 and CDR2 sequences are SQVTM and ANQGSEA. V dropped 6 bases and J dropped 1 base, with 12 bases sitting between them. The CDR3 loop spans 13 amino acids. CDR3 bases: TGCAGCGTCCCAGGGGATTTTAACTATGGCTACACCTTC. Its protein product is CSVPGDFNYGYTF.

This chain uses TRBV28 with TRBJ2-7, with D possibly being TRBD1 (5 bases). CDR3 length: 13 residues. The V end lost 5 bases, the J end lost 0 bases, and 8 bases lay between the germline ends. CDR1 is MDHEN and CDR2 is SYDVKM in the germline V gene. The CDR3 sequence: CASSPDSSYEQYV. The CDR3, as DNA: TGTGCCAGCAGTCCAGACAGCTCCTACGAGCAGTACGTC.

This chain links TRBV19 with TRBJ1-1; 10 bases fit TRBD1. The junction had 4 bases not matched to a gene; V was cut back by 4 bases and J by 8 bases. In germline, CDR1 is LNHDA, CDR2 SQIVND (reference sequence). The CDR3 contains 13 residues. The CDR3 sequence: CASSNDRGQEAFF. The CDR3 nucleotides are TGTGCCAGTAGTAACGACAGGGGGCAAGAAGCTTTCTTT. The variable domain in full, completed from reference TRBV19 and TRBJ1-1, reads DGGITQSPKYLFRKEGQNVTLSCEQNLNHDAMYWYRQDPGQGLRLIYYSQIVNDFQKGDIAEGYSVSREKKESFPLTVTSAQKNPTAFYLCASSNDRGQEAFFGQGTRLTVV.

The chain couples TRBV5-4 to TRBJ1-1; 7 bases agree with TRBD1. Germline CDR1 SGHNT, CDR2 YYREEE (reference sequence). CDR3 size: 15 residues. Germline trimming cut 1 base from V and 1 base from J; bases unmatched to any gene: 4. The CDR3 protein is CASSLSTGANTEAFF. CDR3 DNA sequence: TGTGCCAGCAGCTTGTCCACAGGGGCGAACACTGAAGCTTTCTTT.

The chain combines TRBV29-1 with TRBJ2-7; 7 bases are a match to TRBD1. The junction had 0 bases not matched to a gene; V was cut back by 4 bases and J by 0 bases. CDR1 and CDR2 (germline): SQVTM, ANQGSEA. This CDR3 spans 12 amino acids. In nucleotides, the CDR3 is TGCAGCGTTGGGGACAGCTCCTACGAGCAGTACGTC. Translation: CSVGDSSYEQYV.

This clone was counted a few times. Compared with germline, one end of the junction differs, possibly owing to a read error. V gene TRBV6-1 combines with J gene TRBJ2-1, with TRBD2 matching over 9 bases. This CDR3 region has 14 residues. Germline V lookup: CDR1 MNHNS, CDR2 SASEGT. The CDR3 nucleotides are TGTGCCAACAGTGAAATAGCGGGAGTTAATGAGCAGTTCTTC. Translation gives CANSEIAGVNEQFF.

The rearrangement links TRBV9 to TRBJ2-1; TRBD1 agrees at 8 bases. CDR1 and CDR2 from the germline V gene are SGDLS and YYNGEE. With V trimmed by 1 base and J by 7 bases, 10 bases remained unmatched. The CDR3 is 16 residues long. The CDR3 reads CASSVKGAGGSNEQFF. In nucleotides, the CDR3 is TGTGCCAGCAGCGTAAAGGGGGCAGGGGGCTCGAATGAGCAGTTCTTC.

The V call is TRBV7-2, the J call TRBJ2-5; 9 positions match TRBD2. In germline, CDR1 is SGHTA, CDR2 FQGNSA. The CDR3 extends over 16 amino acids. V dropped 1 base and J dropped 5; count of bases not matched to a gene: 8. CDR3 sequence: CASSLDSSGRRETQYF. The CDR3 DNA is TGTGCCAGCAGCTTAGATAGTAGCGGGAGACGGGAGACCCAGTACTTC.

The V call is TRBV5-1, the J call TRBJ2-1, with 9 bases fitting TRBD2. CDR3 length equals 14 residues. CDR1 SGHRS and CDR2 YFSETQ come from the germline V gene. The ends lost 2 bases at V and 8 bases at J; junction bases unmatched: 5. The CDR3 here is CASSLAGGEYEQFF. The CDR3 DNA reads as TGCGCCAGCAGCTTAGCGGGGGGCGAATATGAGCAGTTCTTC.

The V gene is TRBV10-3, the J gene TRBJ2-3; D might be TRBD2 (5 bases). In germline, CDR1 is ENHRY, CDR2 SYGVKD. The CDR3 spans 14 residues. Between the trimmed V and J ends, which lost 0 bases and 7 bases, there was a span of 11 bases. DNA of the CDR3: TGTGCCATCAGTGAGTCGAATAGGGAGTATACGCAGTATTTT. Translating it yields CAISESNREYTQYF.